This T cell receptor (beta chain) was sequenced during a study of cytomegalovirus exposure and HLA in healthy donors. This clone was counted a few times. What it recognizes is unknown. Findings of the study overall: Certain indistinguishable V segments, among them TRBV6-2 and TRBV6-3, were excluded. Sequence variants that were highly shared formed a cluster that was likely a sequencing artifact. A previous analysis found most TCR beta V segments productive roughly 87% or roughly 30% of the time.

Healthy people donating bone marrow made up the donors. Per the germline V gene, CDR1 is MDHEN and CDR2 is SYDVKM. This CDR3 comprises 12 residues. Trimming removed 10 bases from V and 4 bases from J; junction bases left unmatched: 6. The PCR used 60 Vbeta and 13 Jbeta primers. The method was immunoSEQ multiplex PCR; TCRdb's version includes in-frame clones alone and lacks a portion of them. The data hold 110,000 to 150,000 clones, with about a tenth observed a single time. Source material: PBMCs. The origin of this receptor is a male donor in good health and CMV-seronegative. The rearrangement uses TRBV28 and TRBJ1-2, with 7 positions matching TRBD1. CDR3 sequence: CAIRTGGYGYTF. The CDR3, as DNA: TGTGCCATCAGGACAGGAGGCTATGGCTACACCTTC.